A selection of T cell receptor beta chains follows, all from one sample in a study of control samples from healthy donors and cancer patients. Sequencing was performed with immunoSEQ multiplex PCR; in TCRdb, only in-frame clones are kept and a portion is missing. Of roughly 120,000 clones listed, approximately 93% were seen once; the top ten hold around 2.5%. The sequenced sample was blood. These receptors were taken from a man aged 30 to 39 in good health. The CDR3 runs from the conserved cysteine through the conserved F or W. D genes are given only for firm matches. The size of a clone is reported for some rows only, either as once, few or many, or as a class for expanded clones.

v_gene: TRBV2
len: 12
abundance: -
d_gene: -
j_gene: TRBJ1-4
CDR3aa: CASRRGDEKLFF
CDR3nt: TGTGCCAGCAGGAGGGGTGACGAAAAACTGTTTTTT

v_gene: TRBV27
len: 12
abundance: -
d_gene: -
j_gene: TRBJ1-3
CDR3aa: CASGSAGNTIYF
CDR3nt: TGTGCCAGCGGAAGTGCGGGAAACACCATATATTTT

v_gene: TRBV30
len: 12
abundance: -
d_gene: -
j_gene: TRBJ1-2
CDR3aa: CACHKGFGGYTF
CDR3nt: TGTGCCTGTCACAAGGGTTTTGGCGGCTACACCTTC

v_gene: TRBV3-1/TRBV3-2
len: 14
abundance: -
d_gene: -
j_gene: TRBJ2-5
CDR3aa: CASSHVSFQETQYF
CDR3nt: TGTGCCAGCAGCCACGTGTCCTTTCAAGAGACCCAGTACTTC

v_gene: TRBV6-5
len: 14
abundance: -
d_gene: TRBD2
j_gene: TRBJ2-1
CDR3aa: CASSPAGGNVEQFF
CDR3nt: TGTGCCAGCAGTCCAGCGGGGGGTAATGTTGAGCAGTTCTTC

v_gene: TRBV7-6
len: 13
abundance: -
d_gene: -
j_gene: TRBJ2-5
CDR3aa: CASSTELQETQYF
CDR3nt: TGTGCCAGCAGCACGGAGCTTCAAGAGACCCAGTACTTC

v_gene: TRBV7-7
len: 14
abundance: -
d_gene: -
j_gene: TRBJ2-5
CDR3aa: CASSFRKGMETQYF
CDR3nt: TGTGCCAGCAGCTTCCGTAAGGGTATGGAGACCCAGTACTTC

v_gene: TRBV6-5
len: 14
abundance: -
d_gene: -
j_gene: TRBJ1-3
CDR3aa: CATQRGLSGNTIYF
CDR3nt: TGTGCCACCCAACGGGGTCTATCTGGAAACACCATATATTTT

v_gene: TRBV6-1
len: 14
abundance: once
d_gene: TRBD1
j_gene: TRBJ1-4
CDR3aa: CASSDRDRAEKLFF
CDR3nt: TGTGCCAGCAGTGACCGGGACAGGGCTGAAAAACTGTTTTTT

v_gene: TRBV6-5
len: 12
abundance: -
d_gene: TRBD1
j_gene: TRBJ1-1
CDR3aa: CATQGARTEAFF
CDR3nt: TGTGCCACCCAGGGGGCGCGCACTGAAGCTTTCTTT

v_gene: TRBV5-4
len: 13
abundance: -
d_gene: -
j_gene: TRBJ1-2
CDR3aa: CASSLSSIYGYTF
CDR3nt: TGTGCCAGCAGCTTGTCCAGTATTTATGGCTACACCTTC

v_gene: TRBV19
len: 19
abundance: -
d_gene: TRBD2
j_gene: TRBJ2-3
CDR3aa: CASSILSVGTRGGTDTQYF
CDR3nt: TGTGCCAGTAGTATACTATCGGTTGGGACTAGGGGTGGGACAGATACGCAGTATTTT

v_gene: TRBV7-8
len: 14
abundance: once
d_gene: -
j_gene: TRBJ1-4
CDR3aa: CASSFRTVNEKLFF
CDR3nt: TGTGCCAGCAGCTTCAGGACAGTTAATGAAAAACTGTTTTTT

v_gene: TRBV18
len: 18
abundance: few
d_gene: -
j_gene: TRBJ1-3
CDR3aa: CASSPLGGGLNSGNTIYF
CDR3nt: TGTGCCAGCTCACCACTTGGTGGGGGACTAAACTCTGGAAACACCATATATTTT

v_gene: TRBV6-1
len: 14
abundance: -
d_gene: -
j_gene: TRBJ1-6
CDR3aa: CASSEGQGYSPLHF
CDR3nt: TGTGCCAGCAGTGAAGGGCAGGGATATTCACCCCTCCACTTT

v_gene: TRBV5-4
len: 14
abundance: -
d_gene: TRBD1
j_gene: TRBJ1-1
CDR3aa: CASSWTGEDTEAFF
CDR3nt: TGTGCCAGCAGCTGGACAGGGGAGGACACTGAAGCTTTCTTT

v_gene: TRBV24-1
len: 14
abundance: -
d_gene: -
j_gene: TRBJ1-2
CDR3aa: CATSGAALNYGYTF
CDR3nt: TGTGCCACCAGTGGGGCAGCTCTAAACTATGGCTACACCTTC

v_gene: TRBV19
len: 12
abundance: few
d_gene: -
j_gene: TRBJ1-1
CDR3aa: CASSISNTEAFF
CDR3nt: TGTGCCAGTAGTATAAGCAACACTGAAGCTTTCTTT

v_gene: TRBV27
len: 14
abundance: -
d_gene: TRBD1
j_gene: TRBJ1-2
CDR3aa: CASSLGTGMGGYTF
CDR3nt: TGTGCCAGCAGTTTGGGGACAGGGATGGGGGGCTACACCTTC

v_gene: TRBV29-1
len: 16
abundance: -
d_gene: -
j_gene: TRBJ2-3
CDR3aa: CSVLPPAGRGTDTQYF
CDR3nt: TGCAGCGTCCTACCGCCCGCCGGAAGGGGAACAGATACGCAGTATTTT

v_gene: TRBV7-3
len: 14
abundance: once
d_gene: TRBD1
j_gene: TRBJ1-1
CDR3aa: CASSLTGGRAEAFF
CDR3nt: TGTGCCAGCAGCTTGACAGGGGGCCGGGCTGAAGCTTTCTTT

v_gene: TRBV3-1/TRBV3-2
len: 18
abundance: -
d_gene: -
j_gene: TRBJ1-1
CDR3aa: CASSHGRALSGMNTEAFF
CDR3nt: TGTGCCAGCAGCCACGGCCGGGCGCTTAGTGGGATGAACACTGAAGCTTTCTTT

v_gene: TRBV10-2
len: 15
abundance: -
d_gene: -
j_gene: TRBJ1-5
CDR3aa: CASTRGDSSNQPQHF
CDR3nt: TGCGCCAGCACTCGAGGTGACAGCAGCAATCAGCCCCAGCATTTT

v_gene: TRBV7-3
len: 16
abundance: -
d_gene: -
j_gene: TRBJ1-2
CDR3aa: CASSLGGLEGMNGYTF
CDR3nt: TGTGCCAGCAGCTTAGGTGGGCTGGAGGGCATGAATGGCTACACCTTC

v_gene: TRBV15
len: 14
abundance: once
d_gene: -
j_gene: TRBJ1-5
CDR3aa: CATSAGSSNQPQHF
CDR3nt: TGTGCCACCAGCGCAGGGAGCAGCAATCAGCCCCAGCATTTT

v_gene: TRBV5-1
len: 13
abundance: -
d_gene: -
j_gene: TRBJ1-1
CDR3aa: CASSSGEVTEAFF
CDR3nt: TGCGCCAGCAGCAGCGGGGAGGTCACTGAAGCTTTCTTT

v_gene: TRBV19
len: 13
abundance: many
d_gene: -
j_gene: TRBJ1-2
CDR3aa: CASSRQTNYGYTF
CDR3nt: TGTGCCAGTAGTCGACAGACTAACTATGGCTACACCTTC

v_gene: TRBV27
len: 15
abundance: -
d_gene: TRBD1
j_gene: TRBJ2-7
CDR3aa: CASSLGGQGIAEQYF
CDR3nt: TGTGCCAGCAGTTTAGGGGGACAGGGTATCGCCGAGCAGTACTTC

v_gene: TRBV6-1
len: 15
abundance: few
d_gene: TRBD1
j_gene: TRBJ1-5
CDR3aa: CASSEGGQGAEPQHF
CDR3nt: TGTGCCAGCAGTGAAGGGGGGCAGGGGGCTGAGCCCCAGCATTTT

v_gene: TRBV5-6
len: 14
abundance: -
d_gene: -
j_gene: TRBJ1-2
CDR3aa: CASSPIDRNYGYTF
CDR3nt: TGTGCCAGCAGCCCCATCGACAGGAACTATGGCTACACCTTC

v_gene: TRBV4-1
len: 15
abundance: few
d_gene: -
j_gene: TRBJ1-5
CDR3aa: CASSQVAGRGQPQHF
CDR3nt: TGCGCCAGCAGCCAAGTGGCAGGGCGCGGTCAGCCCCAGCATTTT

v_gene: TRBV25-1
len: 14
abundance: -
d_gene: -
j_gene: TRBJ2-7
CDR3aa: CASSDSGGLSEQYF
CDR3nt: TGTGCCAGCAGTGACTCAGGTGGTCTATCCGAGCAGTACTTC

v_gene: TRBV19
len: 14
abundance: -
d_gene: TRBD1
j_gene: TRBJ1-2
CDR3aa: CASSIGIAGGYYTF
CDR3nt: TGTGCCAGTAGTATTGGAATTGCAGGGGGTTACTACACCTTC

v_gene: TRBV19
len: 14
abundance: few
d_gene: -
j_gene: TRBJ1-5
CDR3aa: CASSGQMVNQPQHF
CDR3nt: TGTGCCAGTAGCGGACAGATGGTTAATCAGCCCCAGCATTTT

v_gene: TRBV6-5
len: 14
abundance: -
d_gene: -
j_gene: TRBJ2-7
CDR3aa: CASSYSGRTYEQYF
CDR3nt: TGTGCCAGCAGTTACTCGGGCAGGACCTACGAGCAGTACTTC

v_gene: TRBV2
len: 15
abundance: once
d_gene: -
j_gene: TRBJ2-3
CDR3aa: CASSDGGQGADTQYF
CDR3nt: TGTGCCAGCAGTGACGGGGGCCAGGGGGCAGATACGCAGTATTTT

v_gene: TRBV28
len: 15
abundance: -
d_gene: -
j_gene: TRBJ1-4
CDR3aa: CASSNTVTPNEKLFF
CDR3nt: TGTGCCAGCAGCAATACAGTGACCCCTAATGAAAAACTGTTTTTT

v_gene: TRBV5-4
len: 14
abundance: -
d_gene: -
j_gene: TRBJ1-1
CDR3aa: CASSLGGFRTEAFF
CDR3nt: TGTGCCAGCAGCTTGGGGGGTTTTCGCACTGAAGCTTTCTTT

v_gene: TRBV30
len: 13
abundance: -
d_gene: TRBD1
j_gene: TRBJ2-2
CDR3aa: CAWVKGANGELFF
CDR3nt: TGTGCCTGGGTGAAGGGGGCGAACGGGGAGCTGTTTTTT

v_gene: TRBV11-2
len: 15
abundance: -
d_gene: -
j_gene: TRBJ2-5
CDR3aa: CASSWGERNQETQYF
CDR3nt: TGTGCCAGCAGCTGGGGAGAGCGGAACCAAGAGACCCAGTACTTC

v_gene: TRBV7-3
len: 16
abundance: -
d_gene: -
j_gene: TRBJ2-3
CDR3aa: CASSLLPGGPGDTQYF
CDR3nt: TGTGCCAGCAGCTTACTCCCCGGGGGCCCGGGGGATACGCAGTATTTT

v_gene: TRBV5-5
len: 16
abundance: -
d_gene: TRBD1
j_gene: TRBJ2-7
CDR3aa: CASSRSGQGFTYEQYF
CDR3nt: TGTGCCAGCAGCAGGTCCGGACAGGGATTCACCTACGAGCAGTACTTC

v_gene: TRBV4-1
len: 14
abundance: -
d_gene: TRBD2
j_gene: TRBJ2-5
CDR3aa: CASSHPAGRETQYF
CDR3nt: TGCGCCAGCAGCCACCCAGCGGGGAGGGAGACCCAGTACTTC

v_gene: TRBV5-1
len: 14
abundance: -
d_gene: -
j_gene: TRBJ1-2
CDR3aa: CASLGEQTNYGYTF
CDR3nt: TGCGCCAGCCTAGGGGAACAGACTAACTATGGCTACACCTTC